This T cell receptor beta chain was captured by sequencing in a study of identical twins. Among all donors, each was a healthy Caucasian. Template switching added a universal primer site, and cDNA bore unique molecular identifiers. MiXCR, run by TCRdb on the 5' RACE reads, gives a single entry per CDR3 protein. The sample contains approximately 300,000 distinct CDR3 sequences, over 8.5% of which appear only once. This clonotype has a count of ten or more. Germline CDR1 is DFQATT and CDR2 is SNEGSKA (reference sequence). The CDR3 totals 15 residues. Trimming shortened V by 0 bases and J by 4 bases, and 13 bases separated the two germline ends. These data also formed part of another study, on yellow fever vaccine responses in identical twins. From that study: Among the twins, the vaccine T cell response reportedly seemed partly convergent and partly personalized.

The clonotype comes from a woman in her late teens or twenties in good health. This chain uses TRBV20-1 with TRBJ2-1; D may match TRBD1 or TRBD2 (6 bases each). The sample taken for sequencing was CD8+ T cells sorted from blood. This CDR3 reads CSARDLGGIYNEQFF. For the CDR3, the DNA is TGCAGTGCTAGAGATTTAGGGGGGATATACAATGAGCAGTTCTTC.